This section outlines one T cell receptor beta chain sequence together with its context. The CDR3 totals 16 residues. Germline V lookup: CDR1 LNHDA, CDR2 SQIVND (reference sequence). Trimming stripped 5 bases from V and 3 bases from J, with 19 bases between. These data belong to a study of blood T cell repertoires in COVID-19. In the original workflow: The authors estimated nucleated cell counts from reference gene primer amplification. Clones were read by immunoSEQ multiplex PCR, and TCRdb kept only the in-frame ones, dropping some. The V and J calls and clone size are taken from that table; D and trimming were inferred from the DNA. The data contain more than 150,000 clones, around 85% of them singletons.

This sequence originates from a man between 65 and 85 years old with active or convalescent COVID-19. Sequenced material: peripheral blood. This sequence joins TRBV19 and TRBJ1-2; D may be TRBD1 (6 bases). CDR3 sequence: CASSVAGTRGYYGYTF. The CDR3 DNA follows: TGTGCCAGTAGTGTGGCAGGGACAAGAGGATACTATGGCTACACCTTC.